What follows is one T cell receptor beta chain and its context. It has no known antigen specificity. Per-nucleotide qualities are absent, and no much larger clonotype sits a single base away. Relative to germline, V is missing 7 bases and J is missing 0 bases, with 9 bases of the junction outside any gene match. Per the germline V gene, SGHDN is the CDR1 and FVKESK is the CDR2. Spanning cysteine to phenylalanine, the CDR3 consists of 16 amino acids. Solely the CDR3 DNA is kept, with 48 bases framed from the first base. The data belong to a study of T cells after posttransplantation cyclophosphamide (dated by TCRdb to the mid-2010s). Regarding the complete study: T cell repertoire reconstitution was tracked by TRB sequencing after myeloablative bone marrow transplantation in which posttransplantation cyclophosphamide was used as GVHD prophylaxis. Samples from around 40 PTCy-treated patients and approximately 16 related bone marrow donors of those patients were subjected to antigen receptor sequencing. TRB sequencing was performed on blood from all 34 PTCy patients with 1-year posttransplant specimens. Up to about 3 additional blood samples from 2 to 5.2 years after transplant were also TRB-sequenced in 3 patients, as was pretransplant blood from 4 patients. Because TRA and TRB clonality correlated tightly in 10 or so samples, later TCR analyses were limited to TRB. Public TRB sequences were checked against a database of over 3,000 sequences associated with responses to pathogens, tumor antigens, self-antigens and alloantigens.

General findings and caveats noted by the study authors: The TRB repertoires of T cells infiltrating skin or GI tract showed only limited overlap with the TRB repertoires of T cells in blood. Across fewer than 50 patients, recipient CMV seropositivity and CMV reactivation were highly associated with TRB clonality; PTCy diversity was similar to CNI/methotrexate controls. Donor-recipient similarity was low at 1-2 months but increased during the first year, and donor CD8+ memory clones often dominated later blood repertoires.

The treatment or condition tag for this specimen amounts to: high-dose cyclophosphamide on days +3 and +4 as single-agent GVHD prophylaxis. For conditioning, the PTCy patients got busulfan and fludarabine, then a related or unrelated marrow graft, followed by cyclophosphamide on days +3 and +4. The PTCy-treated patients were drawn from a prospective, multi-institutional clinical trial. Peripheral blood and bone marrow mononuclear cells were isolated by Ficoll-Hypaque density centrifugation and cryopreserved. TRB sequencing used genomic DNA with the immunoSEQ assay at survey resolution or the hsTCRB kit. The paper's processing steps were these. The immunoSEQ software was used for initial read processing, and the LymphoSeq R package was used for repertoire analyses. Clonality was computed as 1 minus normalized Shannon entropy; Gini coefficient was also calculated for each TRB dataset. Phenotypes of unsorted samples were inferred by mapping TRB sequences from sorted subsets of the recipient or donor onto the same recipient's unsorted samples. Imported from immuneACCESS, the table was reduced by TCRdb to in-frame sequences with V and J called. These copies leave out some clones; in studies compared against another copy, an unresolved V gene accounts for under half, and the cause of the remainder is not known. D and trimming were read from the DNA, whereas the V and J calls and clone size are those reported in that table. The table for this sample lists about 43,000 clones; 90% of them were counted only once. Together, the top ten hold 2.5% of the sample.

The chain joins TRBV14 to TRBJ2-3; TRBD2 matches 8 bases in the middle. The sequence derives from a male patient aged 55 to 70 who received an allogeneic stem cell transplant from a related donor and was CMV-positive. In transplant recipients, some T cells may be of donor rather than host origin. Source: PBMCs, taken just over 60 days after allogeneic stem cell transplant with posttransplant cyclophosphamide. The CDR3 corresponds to CASKPSSGQSTDTQYF. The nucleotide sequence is TGTGCCAGCAAACCATCTAGCGGGCAGAGCACAGATACGCAGTATTTT.